Below are 30 T cell receptor beta chains sequenced from a single sample in a study of blood T cell repertoires in COVID-19 (dated by TCRdb to 2020 to 2021). To prepare the library, the immunoSEQ multiplex PCR assay was applied. TCRdb mirrors the immuneACCESS table, restricted to in-frame sequences. Some clones are absent from its copies; in checked studies, under half trace to an unresolved V gene, and the reason for the others is unknown. A total of approximately 100,000 clones appear in this sample, 85% to 90% of them only once. The top ten hold about 15% of the sample. Sequencing was carried out using peripheral blood. These receptors all come from an older woman with acute or convalescent COVID-19.

The CDR3 sequence is CASSARGTNVLYGYTF. CDR3 nucleotide sequence: TGCGCCAGCAGCGCCCGGGGGACCAACGTCCTCTATGGCTACACCTTC. The gene calls are TRBV5-1 and TRBJ1-2, with D possibly TRBD1 on 5 matching bases. Germline CDR1 reads SGHRS; CDR2 reads YFSETQ. The CDR3 extends over 16 amino acids. V lost 4 bases and J 4 bases, leaving 20 bases between the germline ends.

This clone was seen once. The chain uses TRBV15 and TRBJ1-6; TRBD1 aligns across 7 bases. Germline CDR1 reads LNHNV; CDR2 reads YYDKDF (reference sequence). The V segment lost 0 bases and the J segment 7 bases; nucleotides outside the gene matches: 6. This CDR3 has 16 amino acids. Here the CDR3 reads CATSRDRDRANSPLHF. The DNA for the CDR3 is TGTGCCACCAGCAGAGATCGGGACAGAGCAAATTCACCCCTCCACTTT.

This clone was seen a few times. The V call is TRBV18, the J call TRBJ2-5, with 9 nucleotides matching TRBD1. Germline values: CDR1 KGHSH, CDR2 LQKENI. There are 17 residues in the CDR3. V lost 2 bases and J lost 5; bases outside the gene matches: 12. CDR3 DNA sequence: TGTGCCAGCTCACCAAATAACAGGGGGCCGCTTTCGGAGACCCAGTACTTC. Amino acid sequence: CASSPNNRGPLSETQYF.

This clone was found a few times. The J gene is TRBJ1-1, the V gene TRBV7-9; 11 bases are shared with TRBD1. Losses at the gene ends were 5 bases for V and 0 bases for J; bases not matched to a gene: 8. Germline V gene data show CDR1 as SEHNR and CDR2 as FQNEAQ (reference sequence). The CDR3 loop spans 17 amino acids. CDR3 amino acids: CASSPDRGRRMNTEAFF. CDR3 nucleotide sequence: TGTGCCAGCAGCCCGGACAGGGGGCGCAGAATGAACACTGAAGCTTTCTTT.

J is TRBJ2-2 and V is TRBV7-8; TRBD1 aligns across 9 bases. With V trimmed by 0 bases and J by 7 bases, 6 bases remained unmatched. The CDR3 runs 16 residues. Germline-derived CDR1 and CDR2 are SGHVS and FQNEAQ. This chain's CDR3 is CASSLATGGGHGELFF. The CDR3 DNA reads as TGTGCCAGCAGCTTAGCTACAGGGGGCGGCCACGGGGAGCTGTTTTTT.

The rearrangement joins TRBV4-3 to TRBJ2-4, with TRBD1 identical over 7 bases. The CDR3 is 19 residues long. With 0 bases clipped from V and 0 bases from J, the junction kept 11 bases outside the gene matches. Germline loops: CDR1 LGHNA, CDR2 YSLEER. CDR3 DNA: TGCGCCAGCAGCCAAGAAAACACCGGGACAGATATAGCCAAAAACATTCAGTACTTC. Protein: CASSQENTGTDIAKNIQYF.

CDR3 residues: CSVAGGLRQPQHF. Here the CDR3 DNA reads TGCAGCGTTGCAGGGGGGTTAAGGCAGCCCCAGCATTTT. The chain employs TRBV29-1 and TRBJ1-5, with 7 bases aligning to TRBD1. Germline trimming cut 4 bases from V and 7 bases from J; bases unmatched to any gene: 7. The CDR3 contains 13 residues. The germline gives CDR1 SQVTM, CDR2 ANQGSEA.

This sequence joins TRBV27 and TRBJ2-2; D possibly corresponds to TRBD1 (5 bases). The CDR3 sequence is 18 residues long. V lost 3 bases, J lost 3 bases, and 20 bases lay in between. CDR1 and CDR2 (germline): MNHEY, SMNVEV (reference sequence). DNA for the CDR3: TGTGCCAGCAGTTTCCTCCCCCGACTTCAAGGGGACACCGGGGAGCTGTTTTTT. This encodes CASSFLPRLQGDTGELFF.

Only a few counts were recorded for this clone. V gene TRBV4-2 combines with J gene TRBJ1-2, with D maybe TRBD1 (6 bases). Germline CDR1 is LGHNA and CDR2 is YNFKEQ. The CDR3 is 17 residues long. The germline V and J ends were trimmed by 2 bases and 0 bases, with 16 bases remaining between them. Here the CDR3 DNA reads TGTGCCAGCAGCCAACCTCTTACAGGGTTAGCTAACTATGGCTACACCTTC. It translates to CASSQPLTGLANYGYTF.

V is TRBV4-1 and J is TRBJ2-5; 9 nucleotides align to TRBD1. CDR1 is MGHRA, CDR2 YSYEKL, per germline. This CDR3 region has 14 residues. V was clipped by 6 bases and J by 3 bases; unmatched bases: 5. In DNA form, the CDR3 reads TGCGCCAGCAGGGTGGGACAGGGAGAAGAGACCCAGTACTTC. It specifies CASRVGQGEETQYF.

This chain connects TRBV9 to TRBJ2-4; 7 positions match TRBD2. The germline V gene encodes CDR1 SGDLS and CDR2 YYNGEE. The V and J ends lost 3 bases and 5 bases, in that order; junction bases with no gene match: 11. The CDR3 length is 16 residues. CDR3: CASSDRRGGKENIQYF. For the CDR3, the DNA is TGTGCCAGCAGCGACCGAAGGGGAGGGAAGGAAAACATTCAGTACTTC.

J is TRBJ1-1 and V is TRBV18, with 10 bases aligning to TRBD1. CDR3 size: 17 residues. Germline assignment: CDR1 KGHSH and CDR2 LQKENI. V shed 2 bases, J shed 2 bases, and the junction held 8 bases outside the gene matches. DNA for the CDR3: TGTGCCAGCTCACCAAATGTTGGGACAGGGGTAAACACTGAAGCTTTCTTT. This translates into CASSPNVGTGVNTEAFF. Looking up the rest from reference TRBV18 and TRBJ1-1 gives the full variable domain: NAGVMQNPRHLVRRRGQEARLRCSPMKGHSHVYWYRQLPEEGLKFMVYLQKENIIDESGMPKERFSAEFPKEGPSILRIQQVVRGDSAAYFCASSPNVGTGVNTEAFFGQGTRLTVV.

The CDR3 protein is CASSSNRGRGGYTF. CDR3 sequence (DNA): TGTGCCAGCAGTTCTAACAGGGGCCGGGGTGGCTACACCTTC. V gene TRBV6-6 combines with J gene TRBJ1-2; 7 bases agree with TRBD1. The CDR3 runs 14 residues. The V and J ends lost 4 bases and 7 bases, in that order; junction bases with no gene match: 9. The germline gives CDR1 MNHNY, CDR2 SVGAGI (reference sequence).

The chain combines TRBV4-3 with TRBJ2-3, with D perhaps TRBD1 (5 bases). The germline CDR1 and CDR2 sequences are LGHNA and YSLEER. CDR3 size: 15 residues. V shed 1 base and J shed 2 bases, with 10 bases lying between them. The CDR3 bases are TGCGCCAGCAGCCAAGGAACAGGATCCACAGATACGCAGTATTTT. The encoded protein is CASSQGTGSTDTQYF.

The chain recombines TRBV19 with TRBJ2-2, with 10 positions matching TRBD1. V lost 7 bases, J lost 5 bases, and 7 bases stayed unmatched. The germline gives CDR1 LNHDA, CDR2 SQIVND (reference sequence). This CDR3 is built from 15 residues. CDR3 in amino acids: CASTLGQGGTGELFF. As DNA, the CDR3 is TGTGCCAGTACCCTCGGACAGGGGGGGACCGGGGAGCTGTTTTTT.

This chain links TRBV19 with TRBJ1-2, with 7 nucleotides matching TRBD1. This CDR3 region has 13 residues. Germline V lookup: CDR1 LNHDA, CDR2 SQIVND (reference sequence). V shed 4 bases and J 4 bases; nucleotides not matched to a gene: 3. The CDR3 region is CASSTQGFYGYTF. The CDR3 DNA sequence: TGTGCCAGTAGTACACAGGGGTTCTATGGCTACACCTTC.

The table lists this clone with a count of one. J is TRBJ2-1 and V is TRBV10-3; D remains ambiguous. In germline, CDR1 is ENHRY, CDR2 SYGVKD. This CDR3 is 16 amino acids long. V lost 6 bases and J 4 bases, leaving 19 bases between the germline ends. The CDR3 protein is CAISVVALTNYNEQFF. DNA of the CDR3: TGTGCCATCAGCGTTGTTGCGCTAACCAATTACAATGAGCAGTTCTTC.

The chain is built from TRBV11-2 and TRBJ1-1; 9 positions agree with TRBD1. The V segment lost 5 bases and the J segment 4 bases; nucleotides outside the gene matches: 2. The germline gives CDR1 SGHAT, CDR2 FQNNGV. This CDR3 comprises 13 residues. For the CDR3, the DNA is TGTGCCAGCAGCACACAGGGGGCCACTGAAGCTTTCTTT. Residues: CASSTQGATEAFF.

The chain uses TRBV28 and TRBJ1-1, with D tentatively TRBD1 (5 bases). V lost 6 bases and J lost 0, with 17 bases in between. Germline-derived CDR1 and CDR2 are MDHEN and SYDVKM. This CDR3 is 16 amino acids long. CDR3 coding DNA: TGTGCCAGCAGACGACCAGCCGGGGGGGTGAACACTGAAGCTTTCTTT. Its translation: CASRRPAGGVNTEAFF.

The chain combines TRBV6-5 with TRBJ2-4; 10 bases are a match to TRBD1. The V segment lost 2 bases and the J segment 6 bases; nucleotides outside the gene matches: 1. The CDR3 has 14 amino acids. In germline, CDR1 is MNHEY, CDR2 SVGAGI. CDR3 loop: CASSYRQGANIQYF. CDR3 coding DNA: TGTGCCAGCAGTTACAGACAGGGGGCAAACATTCAGTACTTC.

The chain employs TRBV15 and TRBJ1-4, with D hard to call. This CDR3 spans 13 amino acids. Germline CDR1 reads LNHNV; CDR2 reads YYDKDF (reference sequence). V lost 6 bases and J lost 2, with 7 bases in between. In DNA, the CDR3 is TGTGCCACCAGAGAGAGGACTAATGAAAAACTGTTTTTT. It encodes CATRERTNEKLFF. The full variable domain, completed using reference TRBV15 and TRBJ1-4, is DAMVIQNPRYQVTQFGKPVTLSCSQTLNHNVMYWYQQKSSQAPKLLFHYYDKDFNNEADTPDNFQSRRPNTSFCFLDIRSPGLGDTAMYLCATRERTNEKLFFGSGTQLSVL.

The J gene is TRBJ1-5, the V gene TRBV16; TRBD1 agrees at 10 bases. Germline V gene data show CDR1 as KGHSY and CDR2 as FQNENV. Trimming took 1 base from V and 4 from J; bases not matched to a gene: 7. This CDR3 is 17 amino acids long. The CDR3 loop reads CASSQLSRQGANQPQHF. CDR3 in DNA: TGTGCCAGCAGCCAATTGTCGCGACAGGGGGCGAATCAGCCCCAGCATTTT.

The chain combines TRBV6-2 or TRBV6-3 with TRBJ2-1, with a tentative D call TRBD2 (6 bases). The V gene's germline CDR1 is MNHEY and CDR2 SVGEGT. The CDR3 has 15 amino acids. V lost 6 bases, J lost 0 bases, and 12 bases lay in between. This CDR3 is CASSQASDSYNEQFF. Written as DNA, the CDR3 is TGTGCCAGCAGCCAGGCTAGCGACTCCTACAATGAGCAGTTCTTC.

The rearrangement uses TRBV2 and TRBJ2-3; 14 bases align to TRBD2. The CDR3 is 16 residues long. V was pared by 9 bases and J by 4 bases, with 9 bases of the junction left unmatched. Germline-derived CDR1 and CDR2 are SNHLY and FYNNEI. The CDR3 region has the DNA TGTGCCAGTTCCTGGACTAGCGGGGGGTTATCAGATACGCAGTATTTT. As protein: CASSWTSGGLSDTQYF.

The chain carries TRBV18 and TRBJ1-1, with D possibly matching TRBD1 (5 bases). Germline loops: CDR1 KGHSH, CDR2 LQKENI. The CDR3 loop spans 13 amino acids. V was trimmed by 5 bases and J by 1 base, leaving 8 bases between them. The CDR3 spells CASSLGGNTEAFF. For the CDR3, the DNA is TGTGCCAGCTCATTGGGGGGGAACACTGAAGCTTTCTTT.

The gene calls are TRBV4-1 and TRBJ2-1; 9 positions match TRBD2. V trimming: 4 bases; J trimming: 8 bases; junction bases outside the gene matches: 6. CDR3 length: 14 residues. CDR1 is MGHRA, CDR2 YSYEKL, per germline. The CDR3 nucleotides are TGCGCCAGCAGCCTGAGCCCTAGCGGGGATGAGCAGTTCTTC. This gives the protein CASSLSPSGDEQFF.

The chain employs TRBV18 and TRBJ1-1; TRBD1 agrees at 7 bases. The J segment lost 1 base and the V segment lost 3 bases, leaving 11 bases of the junction unmatched. This CDR3 comprises 17 residues. Germline CDR1 and CDR2: KGHSH and LQKENI. In DNA form, the CDR3 reads TGTGCCAGCTCACCTCGGGACAGAGGTCAACAGAACACTGAAGCTTTCTTT. It specifies CASSPRDRGQQNTEAFF.

This clone was observed a single time. The CDR3 spells CASSYQRGTRGYTDTQYF. The CDR3 DNA reads as TGTGCCAGCAGTTACCAGCGGGGGACACGGGGCTACACAGATACGCAGTATTTT. The gene calls are TRBV6-2 or TRBV6-3 and TRBJ2-3; TRBD2 aligns across 8 bases. This CDR3 has 18 amino acids. After removal of 2 bases from V and 2 bases from J, the junction contained 12 bases not matched to a gene. The V gene's germline CDR1 is MNHEY and CDR2 SVGEGT.

The gene calls are TRBV11-2 and TRBJ2-2, with 9 positions matching TRBD2. There are 17 residues in the CDR3. Germline V gene data show CDR1 as SGHAT and CDR2 as FQNNGV. The ends lost 0 bases at V and 7 bases at J; junction bases unmatched: 9. This chain's CDR3 is CASSLDGRLAEGGELFF. CDR3 DNA: TGTGCCAGCAGCTTAGATGGGAGACTAGCGGAGGGCGGGGAGCTGTTTTTT.

The chain is built from TRBV9 and TRBJ1-3; the match to TRBD1 covers 8 bases. CDR3 length: 17 amino acids. Trimming cost V 2 bases and J 4 bases; bases outside gene matches: 11. Germline V CDR1 and CDR2: SGDLS, YYNGEE. For the CDR3, the DNA is TGTGCCAGCAGCGTTCTGGAGCCACAGGGGGGAGGAAACACCATATATTTT. Protein sequence: CASSVLEPQGGGNTIYF.